The clone carrying this T cell receptor beta chain came up many times. Its antigen remains unidentified. These data come from a study of identical twins. Study-level points and caveats: Zero-insertion results could be subject to partial confounding by invariant MAIT and iNKT cells.

Germline V lookup: CDR1 ENHRY, CDR2 SYGVKD. The CDR3 sequence is 14 residues long. V lost 6 bases to trimming and J lost 4 bases; unmatched junction nucleotides: 6. Each CDR3 protein is one row after TCRdb ran MiXCR on the 5' RACE reads. This table holds roughly 720,000 distinct CDR3 sequences, roughly 20% found once. These same data were also listed under a study on T cells expressing NK-cell markers.

Material: PBMCs. The chain recombines TRBV10-3 with TRBJ2-7; 10 bases line up with TRBD1. The origin of this receptor is a woman aged 18 to 35 in good health. The CDR3 coding sequence is TGTGCCATCAGGGAGGGGACAGGGGCTTACGAGCAGTACTTC. Residues: CAIREGTGAYEQYF.